Listed below are T cell receptor beta chains from one sample, sequenced in a study of T-cell reconstitution after alpha-beta-depleted transplantation in children. TCRdb independently ran MiXCR on the PCR reads; one entry per CDR3 protein. The repertoire consists of approximately 340,000 distinct CDR3 sequences, with about a tenth occurring once and the leading ten covering more than 2%. Here the sequenced sample was PBMCs from the stem cell graft donor, taken from the stem cell graft. The receptors originated from a human donor who donated a stem cell graft to a child with acute lymphoblastic leukemia. The CDR3 runs from the conserved cysteine through the conserved F or W. D genes are given only for firm matches. Only some rows state a clone size, as once, few, many or a class for expanded clones.

J gene	V gene	clone size	D gene	CDR3 protein	CDR3 DNA
TRBJ1-1	TRBV7-9	many	.	CASSLAEKNTEAFF	TGTGCCAGCAGCTTAGCGGAGAAGAACACTGAAGCTTTCTTT
TRBJ2-3	TRBV5-1	.	.	CASSLAGTRYTDTQYF	TGCGCCAGCAGCTTGGCCGGGACTCGATACACAGATACGCAGTATTTT
TRBJ1-1	TRBV5-1	many	.	CASSWGSEAFF	TGCGCCAGCAGCTGGGGGTCAGAGGCTTTCTTT
TRBJ2-7	TRBV15	few	.	CATSTGRGASYEQYF	TGTGCCACCAGCACCGGTCGGGGGGCCTCCTACGAGCAGTACTTC
TRBJ2-5	TRBV29-1	.	TRBD2	CSVDSPSSGNQETQYF	TGCAGCGTTGACAGTCCGTCTAGCGGGAACCAAGAGACCCAGTACTTC
TRBJ2-7	TRBV4-1	few	TRBD1	CASSQGGTGLTYEQYF	TGCGCCAGCAGCCAAGGCGGGACAGGGCTTACCTACGAGCAGTACTTC
TRBJ2-3	TRBV9	.	.	CASSVGSAGFTDTQYF	TGTGCCAGCAGCGTAGGGTCAGCCGGCTTCACAGATACGCAGTATTTT
TRBJ2-1	TRBV25-1	few	TRBD1	CASTRGRSGDEQFF	TGTGCCAGCACGAGGGGGCGGTCCGGGGATGAGCAGTTCTTC
TRBJ2-2	TRBV4-1	.	TRBD1	CASSSGQGDIGELFF	TGCGCCAGCAGCTCGGGACAGGGGGACATCGGGGAGCTGTTTTTT
TRBJ2-7	TRBV11-2	.	.	CASSLGRWQEVSYEQYF	TGTGCCAGCAGCTTAGGAAGATGGCAGGAGGTCTCCTACGAGCAGTACTTC
TRBJ2-3	TRBV12-3/TRBV12-4	.	TRBD2	CASTLGLAGVLDTQYF	TGTGCCAGCACCCTAGGGCTAGCGGGAGTGTTAGATACGCAGTATTTT
TRBJ2-1	TRBV12-3/TRBV12-4	.	TRBD1	CASSLMPDRGYNEQFF	TGTGCCAGCAGTTTAATGCCGGACAGGGGTTACAATGAGCAGTTCTTC
TRBJ1-6	TRBV4-3	few	TRBD1	CASSQSRGSSPLHF	TGCGCCAGCAGCCAATCCAGGGGGAGTTCACCCCTCCACTTT
TRBJ2-3	TRBV18	few	.	CASSPPGQSTDTQYF	TGTGCCAGCTCACCACCTGGACAGTCCACAGATACGCAGTATTTT
TRBJ1-3	TRBV12-3/TRBV12-4	.	.	CASRPGTSNTIYF	TGTGCCAGCAGACCTGGGACATCGAACACCATATATTTT
TRBJ2-7	TRBV7-9	few	.	CASSARAGGGEQYF	TGTGCCAGCAGCGCCCGGGCTGGAGGGGGCGAGCAGTACTTC
TRBJ1-1	TRBV4-1	.	.	CASSQADRTLTEAFF	TGCGCCAGCAGCCAAGCCGACAGGACCCTCACTGAAGCTTTCTTT
TRBJ1-4	TRBV11-2	few	.	CASSPRMGEKLFF	TGTGCCAGCAGCCCACGGATGGGTGAAAAACTGTTTTTT
TRBJ2-3	TRBV5-1	many	.	CASSLTAGNTDTQYF	TGCGCCAGCAGCCTGACTGCGGGGAACACAGATACGCAGTATTTT
TRBJ1-2	TRBV6-5	.	.	CASSYEDSWGYGYTF	TGTGCCAGCAGTTACGAGGACAGTTGGGGCTATGGCTACACCTTC
TRBJ2-3	TRBV4-1	.	TRBD2	CASSPRLAGGVDTQYF	TGCGCCAGCAGCCCCAGACTAGCGGGGGGCGTAGATACGCAGTATTTT
TRBJ2-7	TRBV11-2	few	.	CASSLEGRTSYEQYF	TGTGCCAGCAGCTTAGAAGGCAGAACCTCCTACGAGCAGTACTTC
TRBJ2-3	TRBV4-3	few	TRBD2	CASSQLGTSGGSGTDTQYF	TGCGCCAGCAGCCAACTTGGGACTAGCGGGGGAAGCGGCACAGATACGCAGTATTTT
TRBJ2-5	TRBV6-5	.	TRBD1	CASSFTGGGGETQYF	TGTGCCAGCAGTTTTACAGGGGGAGGAGGAGAGACCCAGTACTTC
TRBJ2-7	TRBV12-3/TRBV12-4	.	TRBD2	CASSRRTSGRTYEQYF	TGTGCCAGCAGTCGACGGACTAGCGGGCGAACCTACGAGCAGTACTTC
TRBJ1-3	TRBV12-5	few	.	CASGPSGASGNTIYF	TGTGCTAGTGGCCCTAGCGGGGCCTCTGGAAACACCATATATTTT
TRBJ2-7	TRBV6-5	few	.	CASSFRPGDWAYEQYF	TGTGCCAGCAGTTTTCGGCCAGGGGACTGGGCCTACGAGCAGTACTTC
TRBJ2-7	TRBV5-1	few	.	CASSLREPPYEQYF	TGCGCCAGCAGCTTGCGGGAGCCCCCCTACGAGCAGTACTTC
TRBJ2-2	TRBV7-9	.	.	CASSKPGAFTGELFF	TGTGCCAGCAGCAAACCGGGGGCTTTCACCGGGGAGCTGTTTTTT
TRBJ1-4	TRBV20-1	.	.	CSAQENEKPFF	TGCAGTGCCCAAGAGAATGAAAAACCGTTTTTT
TRBJ2-5	TRBV12-3/TRBV12-4	.	.	CASSLSQEETQYF	TGTGCCAGCAGTTTAAGTCAGGAAGAGACCCAGTACTTC
TRBJ2-7	TRBV20-1	many	.	CSAYGLTTSYEQYF	TGCAGTGCTTATGGACTAACTACCAGCTACGAGCAGTACTTC
TRBJ2-3	TRBV14	few	.	CASSENPSRFYTDTQYF	TGTGCCAGCAGCGAAAACCCTTCAAGGTTTTACACAGATACGCAGTATTTT
TRBJ2-2	TRBV24-1	few	.	CATSGTFGAGELFF	TGTGCCACCTCAGGGACCTTTGGAGCCGGGGAGCTGTTTTTT
TRBJ2-1	TRBV29-1	.	.	CSAGGGARGNEQFF	TGCAGCGCCGGCGGAGGAGCGAGAGGGAATGAGCAGTTCTTC
TRBJ2-1	TRBV12-3/TRBV12-4	.	TRBD2	CAGTSGWDYNEQFF	TGTGCCGGTACTAGCGGTTGGGACTACAATGAGCAGTTCTTC
TRBJ1-5	TRBV29-1	.	TRBD1	CSVEVGTGGVNQPQHF	TGCAGCGTTGAAGTCGGGACAGGGGGTGTTAATCAGCCCCAGCATTTT
TRBJ2-3	TRBV24-1	.	.	CATSDPDRDTQYF	TGTGCCACCAGTGACCCTGATCGGGATACGCAGTATTTT
TRBJ2-3	TRBV6-2/TRBV6-3	.	TRBD2	CASSSGLANTQYF	TGTGCCAGCAGTTCCGGACTAGCCAATACGCAGTATTTT
TRBJ1-2	TRBV6-5	.	.	CASSYTTGNGYTF	TGTGCCAGCAGTTACACGACAGGAAATGGCTACACCTTC